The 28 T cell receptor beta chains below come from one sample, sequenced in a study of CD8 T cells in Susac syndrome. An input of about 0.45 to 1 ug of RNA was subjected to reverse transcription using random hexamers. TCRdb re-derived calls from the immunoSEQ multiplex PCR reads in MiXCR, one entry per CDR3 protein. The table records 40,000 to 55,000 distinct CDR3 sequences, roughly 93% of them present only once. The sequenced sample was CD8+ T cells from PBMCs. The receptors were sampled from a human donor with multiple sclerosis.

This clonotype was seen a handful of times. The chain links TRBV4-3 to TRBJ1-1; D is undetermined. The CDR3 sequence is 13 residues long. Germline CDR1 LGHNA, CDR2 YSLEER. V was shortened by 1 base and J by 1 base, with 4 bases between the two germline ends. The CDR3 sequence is CASSQVENTEAFF. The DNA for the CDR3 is TGCGCCAGCAGCCAAGTGGAGAACACTGAAGCTTTCTTT.

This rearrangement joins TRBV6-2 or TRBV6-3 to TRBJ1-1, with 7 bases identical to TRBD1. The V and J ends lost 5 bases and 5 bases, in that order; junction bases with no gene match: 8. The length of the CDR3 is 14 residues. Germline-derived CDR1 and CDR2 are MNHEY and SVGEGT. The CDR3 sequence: CASSESRGGTEAFF. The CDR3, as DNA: TGTGCCAGCAGTGAATCCAGGGGGGGGACTGAAGCTTTCTTT.

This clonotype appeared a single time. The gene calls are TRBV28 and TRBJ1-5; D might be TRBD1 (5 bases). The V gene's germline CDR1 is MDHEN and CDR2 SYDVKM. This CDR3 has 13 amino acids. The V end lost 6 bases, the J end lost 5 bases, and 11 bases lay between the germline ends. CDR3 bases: TGTGCCAGCAGGGGACTTTATGATCAGCCCCAGCATTTT. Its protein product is CASRGLYDQPQHF.

The CDR3 is CSVVPGQSYNEQFF. The CDR3 DNA reads as TGCAGCGTAGTACCGGGACAGAGCTACAATGAGCAGTTCTTC. The chain carries TRBV29-1 and TRBJ2-1, with TRBD1 identical over 7 bases. CDR1 is SQVTM and CDR2 is ANQGSEA in the germline V gene. The CDR3 is 14 amino acids. The J segment lost 3 bases and the V segment lost 6 bases, leaving 8 bases of the junction unmatched.

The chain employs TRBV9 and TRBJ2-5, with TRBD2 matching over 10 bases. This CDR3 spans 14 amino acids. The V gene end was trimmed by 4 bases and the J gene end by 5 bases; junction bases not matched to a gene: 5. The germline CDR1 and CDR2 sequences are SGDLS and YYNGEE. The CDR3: CASSPAGGRETQYF. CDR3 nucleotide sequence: TGTGCCAGCAGCCCAGCGGGGGGGCGTGAGACCCAGTACTTC.

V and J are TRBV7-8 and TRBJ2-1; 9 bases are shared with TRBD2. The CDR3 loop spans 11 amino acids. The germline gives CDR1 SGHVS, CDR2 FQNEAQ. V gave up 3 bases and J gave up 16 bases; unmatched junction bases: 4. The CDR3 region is CASSFGTSFFF. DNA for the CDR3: TGTGCCAGCAGCTTCGGGACTAGCTTCTTCTTC.

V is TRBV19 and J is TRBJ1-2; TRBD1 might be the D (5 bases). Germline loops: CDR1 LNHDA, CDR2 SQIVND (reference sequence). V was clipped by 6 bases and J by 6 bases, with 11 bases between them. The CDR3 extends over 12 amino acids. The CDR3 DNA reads TGTGCCAGTAGCCCCGGGGGGGATGGCTACACCTTC. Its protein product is CASSPGGDGYTF. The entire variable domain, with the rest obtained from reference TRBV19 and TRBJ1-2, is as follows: DGGITQSPKYLFRKEGQNVTLSCEQNLNHDAMYWYRQDPGQGLRLIYYSQIVNDFQKGDIAEGYSVSREKKESFPLTVTSAQKNPTAFYLCASSPGGDGYTFGSGTRLTVV.

The CDR3 coding sequence is TGTGCCTGGAGTGTTGGGGGCCTGGGACGGACCATGAACACTGAAGCTTTCTTT. Residues: CAWSVGGLGRTMNTEAFF. The V call is TRBV30, the J call TRBJ1-1; TRBD1 is a possible D gene (6 bases). Trimming left V 0 bases short and J 0 bases short, with 20 bases between. Germline CDR1 reads GTSNPN; CDR2 reads SVGIG (reference sequence). The CDR3 has 18 residues. The full variable domain, completed using reference TRBV30 and TRBJ1-1, is SQTIHQWPATLVQPVGSPLSLECTVEGTSNPNLYWYRQAAGRGLQLLFYSVGIGQISSEVPQNLSASRPQDRQFILSSKKLLLSDSGFYLCAWSVGGLGRTMNTEAFFGQGTRLTVV.

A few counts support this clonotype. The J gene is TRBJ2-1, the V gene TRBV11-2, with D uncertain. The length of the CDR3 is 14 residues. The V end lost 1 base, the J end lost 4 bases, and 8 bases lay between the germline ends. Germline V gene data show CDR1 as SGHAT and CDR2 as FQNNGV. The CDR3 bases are TGTGCCAGCAGCTTAGCCTACGGATACAATGAGCAGTTCTTC. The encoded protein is CASSLAYGYNEQFF.

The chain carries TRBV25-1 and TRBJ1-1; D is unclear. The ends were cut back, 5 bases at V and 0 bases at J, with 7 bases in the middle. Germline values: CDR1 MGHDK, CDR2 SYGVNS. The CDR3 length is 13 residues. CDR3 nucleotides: TGTGCCAGCAGTACTATTATGAACACTGAAGCTTTCTTT. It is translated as CASSTIMNTEAFF.

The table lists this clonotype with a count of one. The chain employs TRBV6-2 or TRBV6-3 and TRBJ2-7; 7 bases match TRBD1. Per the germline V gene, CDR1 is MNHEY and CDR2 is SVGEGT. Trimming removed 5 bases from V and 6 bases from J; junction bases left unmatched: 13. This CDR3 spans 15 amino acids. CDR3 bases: TGTGCCAGCAGTCCTGGGACAGACCACACCAGCGAGCAGTACTTC. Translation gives CASSPGTDHTSEQYF.

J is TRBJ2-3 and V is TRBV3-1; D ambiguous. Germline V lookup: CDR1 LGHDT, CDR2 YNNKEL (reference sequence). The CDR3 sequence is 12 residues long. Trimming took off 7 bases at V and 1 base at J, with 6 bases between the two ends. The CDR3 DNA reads TGTGCCAGCACCCCTCGCACAGATACGCAGTATTTT. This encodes CASTPRTDTQYF.

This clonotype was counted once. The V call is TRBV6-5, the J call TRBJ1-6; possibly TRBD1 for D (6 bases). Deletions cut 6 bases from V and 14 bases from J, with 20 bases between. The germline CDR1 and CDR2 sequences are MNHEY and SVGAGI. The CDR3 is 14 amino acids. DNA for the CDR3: TGTGCCAGCAGCGAATCAGGGGAGGTAAGGTCCCTCCACTTT. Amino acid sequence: CASSESGEVRSLHF.

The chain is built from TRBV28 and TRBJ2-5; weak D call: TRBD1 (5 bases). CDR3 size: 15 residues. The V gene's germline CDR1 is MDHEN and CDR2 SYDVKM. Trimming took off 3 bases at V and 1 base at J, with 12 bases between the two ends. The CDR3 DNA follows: TGTGCCAGCAGTTTCGCCGGAGACAGCCAAGAGACCCAGTACTTC. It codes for CASSFAGDSQETQYF.

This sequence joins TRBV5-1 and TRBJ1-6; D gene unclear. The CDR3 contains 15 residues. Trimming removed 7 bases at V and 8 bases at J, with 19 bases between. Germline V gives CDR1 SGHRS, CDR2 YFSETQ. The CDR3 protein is CASSTVPRSDSPLHF. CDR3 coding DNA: TGCGCCAGCTCCACAGTCCCCCGAAGCGATTCACCCCTCCACTTT.

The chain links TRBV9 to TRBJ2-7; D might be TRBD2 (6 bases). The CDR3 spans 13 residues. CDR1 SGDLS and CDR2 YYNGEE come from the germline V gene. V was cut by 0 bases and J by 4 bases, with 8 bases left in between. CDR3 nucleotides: TGTGCCAGCAGCGTAGGGGGGGAATACGAGCAGTACTTC. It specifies CASSVGGEYEQYF. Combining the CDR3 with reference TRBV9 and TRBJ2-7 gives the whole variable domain DSGVTQTPKHLITATGQRVTLRCSPRSGDLSVYWYQQSLDQGLQFLIQYYNGEERAKGNILERFSAQQFPDLHSELNLSSLELGDSALYFCASSVGGEYEQYFGPGTRLTVT.

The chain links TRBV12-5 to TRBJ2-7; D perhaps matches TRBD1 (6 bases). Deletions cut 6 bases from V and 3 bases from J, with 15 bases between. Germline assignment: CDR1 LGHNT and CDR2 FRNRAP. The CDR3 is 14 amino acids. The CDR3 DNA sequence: TGTGCTAGTGGCCATGGGACGGGACACTACGAGCAGTACTTC. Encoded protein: CASGHGTGHYEQYF.

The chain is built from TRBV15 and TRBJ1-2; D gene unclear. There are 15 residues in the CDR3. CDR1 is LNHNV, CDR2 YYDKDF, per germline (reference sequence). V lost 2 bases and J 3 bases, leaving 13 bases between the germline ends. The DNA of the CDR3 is TGTGCCACCAGCAGAAGGTCGAGAGACCACTATGGCTACACCTTC. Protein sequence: CATSRRSRDHYGYTF.

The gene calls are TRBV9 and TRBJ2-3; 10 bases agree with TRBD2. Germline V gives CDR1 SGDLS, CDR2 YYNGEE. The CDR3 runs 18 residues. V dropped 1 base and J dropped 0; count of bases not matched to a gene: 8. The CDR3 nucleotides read TGTGCCAGCAGCGTAACCAGCGGGGGGGCCCGCAGCACAGATACGCAGTATTTT. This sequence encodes CASSVTSGGARSTDTQYF.

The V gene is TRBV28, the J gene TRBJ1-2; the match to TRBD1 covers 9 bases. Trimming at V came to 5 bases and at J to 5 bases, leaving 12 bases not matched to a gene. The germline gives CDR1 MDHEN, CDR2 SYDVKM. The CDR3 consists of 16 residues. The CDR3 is CASSLNRDRDPYGYTF. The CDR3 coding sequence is TGTGCCAGCAGTCTTAACCGGGACAGGGATCCGTATGGCTACACCTTC.

The CDR3 DNA is TGTGCCAGTAGTACCCATGGGGGCTATAATTCACCCCTCCACTTT. This gives the protein CASSTHGGYNSPLHF. This chain uses TRBV19 with TRBJ1-6; a weak D match, TRBD1 (5 bases). The germline V gene has CDR1 LNHDA and CDR2 SQIVND (reference sequence). The CDR3 runs 15 residues. Between the trimmed V and J ends, which lost 4 bases and 3 bases, there was a span of 10 bases.

The CDR3, as DNA: TGCAGTGCCGCCTCCACAGCGGGGGGGCCAGATACGCAGTATTTT. Translation gives CSAASTAGGPDTQYF. The chain is built from TRBV20-1 and TRBJ2-3; 10 nucleotides line up with TRBD2. V lost 6 bases, J lost 4 bases, and 10 bases stayed unmatched. CDR3 length equals 15 residues. CDR1 DFQATT and CDR2 SNEGSKA come from the germline V gene (reference sequence).

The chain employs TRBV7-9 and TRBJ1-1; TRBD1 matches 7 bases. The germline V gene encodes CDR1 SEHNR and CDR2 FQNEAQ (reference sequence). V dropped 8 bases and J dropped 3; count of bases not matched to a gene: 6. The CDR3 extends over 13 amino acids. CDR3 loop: CASGDRADTEAFF. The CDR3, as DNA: TGTGCCAGCGGAGACAGGGCGGACACTGAAGCTTTCTTT. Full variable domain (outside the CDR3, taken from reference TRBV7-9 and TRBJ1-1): DTGVSQNPRHKITKRGQNVTFRCDPISEHNRLYWYRQTLGQGPEFLTYFQNEAQLEKSRLLSDRFSAERPKGSFSTLEIQRTEQGDSAMYLCASGDRADTEAFFGQGTRLTVV.

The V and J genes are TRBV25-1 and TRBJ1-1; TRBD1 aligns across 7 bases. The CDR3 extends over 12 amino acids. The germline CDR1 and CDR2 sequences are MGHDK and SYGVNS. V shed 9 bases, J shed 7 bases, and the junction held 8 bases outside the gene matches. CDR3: CASTGVSVEAFF. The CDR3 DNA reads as TGTGCCAGTACAGGGGTCTCCGTTGAAGCTTTCTTT.

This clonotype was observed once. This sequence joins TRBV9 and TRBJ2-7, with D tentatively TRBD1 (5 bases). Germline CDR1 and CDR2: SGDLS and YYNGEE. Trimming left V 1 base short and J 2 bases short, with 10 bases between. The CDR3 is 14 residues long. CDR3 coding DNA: TGTGCCAGCAGCGTACGCGACAGCCCCTACGAGCAGTACTTC. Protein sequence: CASSVRDSPYEQYF.

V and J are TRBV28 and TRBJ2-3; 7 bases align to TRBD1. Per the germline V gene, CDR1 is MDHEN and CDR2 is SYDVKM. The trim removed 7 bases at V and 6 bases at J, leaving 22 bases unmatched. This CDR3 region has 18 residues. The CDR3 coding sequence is TGTGCCAGCAAAACCGAGGACCTCGTAAGACAGGGTAGGGATACGCAGTATTTT. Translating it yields CASKTEDLVRQGRDTQYF. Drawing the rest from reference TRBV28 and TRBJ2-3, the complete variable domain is DVKVTQSSRYLVKRTGEKVFLECVQDMDHENMFWYRQDPGLGLRLIYFSYDVKMKEKGDIPEGYSVSREKKERFSLILESASTNQTSMYLCASKTEDLVRQGRDTQYFGPGTRLTVL.

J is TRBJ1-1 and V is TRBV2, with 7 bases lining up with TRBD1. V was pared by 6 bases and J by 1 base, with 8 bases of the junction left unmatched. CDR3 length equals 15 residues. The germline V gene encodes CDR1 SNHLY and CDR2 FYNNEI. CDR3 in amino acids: CASRTQGFPNTEAFF. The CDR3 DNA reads TGTGCCAGCAGGACACAGGGGTTCCCGAACACTGAAGCTTTCTTT.

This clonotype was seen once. CDR3 protein: CSVEANTEAFF. The DNA of the CDR3 is TGCAGCGTTGAAGCGAACACTGAAGCTTTCTTT. The V and J genes are TRBV29-1 and TRBJ1-1; no clear D gene. The CDR3 loop spans 11 amino acids. Per germline, CDR1 SQVTM and CDR2 ANQGSEA. V lost 1 base, J lost 1 base, and 1 base lay in between. Complete variable domain (other parts from reference TRBV29-1 and TRBJ1-1): SAVISQKPSRDICQRGTSLTIQCQVDSQVTMMFWYRQQPGQSLTLIATANQGSEATYESGFVIDKFPISRPNLTFSTLTVSNMSPEDSSIYLCSVEANTEAFFGQGTRLTVV.